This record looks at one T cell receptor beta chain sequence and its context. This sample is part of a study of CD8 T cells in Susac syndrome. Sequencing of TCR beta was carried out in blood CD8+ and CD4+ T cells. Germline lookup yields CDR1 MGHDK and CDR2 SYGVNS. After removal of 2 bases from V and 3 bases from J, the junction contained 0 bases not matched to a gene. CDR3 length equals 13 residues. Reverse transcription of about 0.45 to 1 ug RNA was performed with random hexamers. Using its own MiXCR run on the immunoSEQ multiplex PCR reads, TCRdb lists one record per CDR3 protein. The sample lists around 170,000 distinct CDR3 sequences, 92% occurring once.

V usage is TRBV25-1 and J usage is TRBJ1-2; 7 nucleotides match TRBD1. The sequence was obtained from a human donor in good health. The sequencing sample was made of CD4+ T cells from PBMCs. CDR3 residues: CASSEQGDYGYTF. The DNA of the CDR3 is TGTGCCAGCAGTGAACAGGGGGACTATGGCTACACCTTC.